This passage covers 28 T cell receptor beta chains from one sample sequenced in a study of siplizumab effects on memory and regulatory T cells. Only in-frame clones appear in the TCRdb table, and some are missing; sequencing was by immunoSEQ multiplex PCR. The sample carries 80,000 to 130,000 clones, about 95% recorded once. The specimen was Tregs sorted from blood. The receptors shown here come from a human donor in good health.

Only one count was recorded for this clone. The chain has TRBV2 and TRBJ1-2, with 7 positions matching TRBD1. The CDR3 length is 13 residues. CDR1 and CDR2 from the germline V gene are SNHLY and FYNNEI. The ends lost 4 bases at V and 7 bases at J; junction bases unmatched: 6. The CDR3 DNA reads as TGTGCCAGCAGTGGTACAGGGGCTGCTGGCTACACCTTC. This codes for CASSGTGAAGYTF.

The gene calls are TRBV18 and TRBJ2-7; 8 bases agree with TRBD2. The germline V gene encodes CDR1 KGHSH and CDR2 LQKENI. The CDR3 is 17 amino acids. The V and J ends lost 6 bases and 3 bases, in that order; junction bases with no gene match: 16. The CDR3: CASSPTAAGVSFYEQYF. CDR3 DNA sequence: TGTGCCAGCTCTCCGACCGCAGCGGGAGTAAGCTTCTACGAGCAGTACTTC.

The chain carries TRBV19 and TRBJ2-1; perhaps TRBD2 as D (6 bases). This CDR3 has 16 amino acids. V lost 6 bases and J lost 5, with 20 bases in between. Germline assignment: CDR1 LNHDA and CDR2 SQIVND (reference sequence). The CDR3, as DNA: TGTGCCAGTAGCCCCCCTGGTAGCGGAGGGGACAATGAGCAGTTCTTC. Translated: CASSPPGSGGDNEQFF. The variable domain in full, with the rest retrieved from reference TRBV19 and TRBJ2-1, is DGGITQSPKYLFRKEGQNVTLSCEQNLNHDAMYWYRQDPGQGLRLIYYSQIVNDFQKGDIAEGYSVSREKKESFPLTVTSAQKNPTAFYLCASSPPGSGGDNEQFFGPGTRLTVL.

The gene calls are TRBV19 and TRBJ1-1; no clear D gene. Germline CDR1 reads LNHDA; CDR2 reads SQIVND (reference sequence). The CDR3 runs to 16 residues. Between the trimmed V and J ends, which lost 3 bases and 2 bases, there was a span of 16 bases. CDR3 amino acids: CASSMQRPPINTEAFF. The CDR3 nucleotides are TGTGCCAGTAGTATGCAAAGGCCACCAATCAACACTGAAGCTTTCTTT. The full variable domain, completed using reference TRBV19 and TRBJ1-1, is DGGITQSPKYLFRKEGQNVTLSCEQNLNHDAMYWYRQDPGQGLRLIYYSQIVNDFQKGDIAEGYSVSREKKESFPLTVTSAQKNPTAFYLCASSMQRPPINTEAFFGQGTRLTVV.

This chain joins TRBV10-1 and TRBJ2-4; D uncertain. Trimming removed 0 bases from V and 9 bases from J, with 9 bases in between. Germline V gene lookup returns CDR1 WNHNN and CDR2 SYGVQD (reference sequence). The length of the CDR3 is 13 residues. The CDR3, as DNA: TGCGCCAGCAGTGAGTCCTTTGAGAGCATTCAGTACTTC. Residues: CASSESFESIQYF.

The chain couples TRBV9 to TRBJ1-2; D unclear. The germline gives CDR1 SGDLS, CDR2 YYNGEE. The CDR3 runs to 12 residues. V was shortened by 4 bases and J by 8 bases, with 12 bases between the two germline ends. The CDR3 region has the DNA TGTGCCAGCAGCCCCCGGGTGGGAGGCTACACCTTC. As protein: CASSPRVGGYTF.

The chain links TRBV6-6 to TRBJ1-1; TRBD1 agrees at 7 bases. The germline V gene encodes CDR1 MNHNY and CDR2 SVGAGI (reference sequence). The junction had 6 bases not matched to a gene; V was cut back by 0 bases and J by 5 bases. The CDR3 is made up of 15 amino acids. The CDR3: CASSYSSAGGTEAFF. The CDR3 DNA is TGTGCCAGCAGTTACTCGAGCGCAGGGGGGACTGAAGCTTTCTTT.

On this clone itself: Relative to the germline gene, one junction end is altered; a read error may explain this. The same CDR3 also results from other DNA sequences found in this sample. This chain joins TRBV10-3 and TRBJ2-7; 8 positions agree with TRBD2. This CDR3 is 15 amino acids long. Germline CDR1 and CDR2: ENHRY and SYGVKD. In DNA, the CDR3 is TGTGCCATCAGTCCGAAGCGGGAGACGACCTACGAACAGTACTTC. The encoded protein is CAISPKRETTYEQYF.

The CDR3 protein is CASSFASTFGYTF. In DNA, the CDR3 is TGTGCCAGCAGTTTTGCGTCAACGTTCGGCTACACCTTC. The chain recombines TRBV27 with TRBJ1-2; D gene ambiguous. Germline values: CDR1 MNHEY, CDR2 SMNVEV (reference sequence). V gave up 3 bases and J gave up 8 bases, with 13 bases separating them. The CDR3 runs to 13 residues.

This chain connects TRBV6-1 to TRBJ1-1; D gene uncertain. The CDR3 has 13 residues. Germline CDR1 is MNHNS and CDR2 is SASEGT. Trimming shortened V by 5 bases and J by 5 bases, and 12 bases separated the two germline ends. The CDR3 reads CASSIIRGTEAFF. In nucleotides, the CDR3 is TGTGCCAGCAGTATTATCCGGGGTACTGAAGCTTTCTTT.

The chain carries TRBV15 and TRBJ2-7; no clear D. Germline assignment: CDR1 LNHNV and CDR2 YYDKDF (reference sequence). There are 14 residues in the CDR3. V was shortened by 1 base and J by 0 bases, with 7 bases between the two germline ends. The CDR3 DNA reads TGTGCCACCAGCAGAGCCATCAACTCCTACGAGCAGTACTTC. Encoded protein: CATSRAINSYEQYF. Combining the CDR3 with reference TRBV15 and TRBJ2-7 gives the whole variable domain DAMVIQNPRYQVTQFGKPVTLSCSQTLNHNVMYWYQQKSSQAPKLLFHYYDKDFNNEADTPDNFQSRRPNTSFCFLDIRSPGLGDTAMYLCATSRAINSYEQYFGPGTRLTVT.

This rearrangement joins TRBV2 to TRBJ2-5; D not resolved. The germline V gene encodes CDR1 SNHLY and CDR2 FYNNEI. The CDR3 runs 11 residues. Trimming took 8 bases from V and 7 from J, leaving 11 bases between them. Here the CDR3 reads CASGRAGTQYF. DNA of the CDR3: TGTGCCAGCGGACGAGCCGGGACCCAGTACTTC. Variable domain in full (rest from reference TRBV2 and TRBJ2-5): EPEVTQTPSHQVTQMGQEVILRCVPISNHLYFYWYRQILGQKVEFLVSFYNNEISEKSEIFDDQFSVERPDGSNFTLKIRSTKLEDSAMYFCASGRAGTQYFGPGTRLLVL.

This chain joins TRBV6-5 and TRBJ2-2, with TRBD2 as a possible D gene (6 bases). CDR1 and CDR2 (germline): MNHEY, SVGAGI. V was clipped by 8 bases and J by 6 bases, with 16 bases between them. The CDR3 runs 14 residues. The CDR3 DNA sequence: TGTGCCAGCCAGATCGGGAGAGGTGCCGGGGAGCTGTTTTTT. Amino acid sequence: CASQIGRGAGELFF.

This clone was seen once. This chain connects TRBV19 to TRBJ2-2; TRBD2 might be the D (6 bases). Per germline, CDR1 LNHDA and CDR2 SQIVND (reference sequence). This CDR3 comprises 15 residues. Trimming cost V 4 bases and J 4 bases, with 13 bases left between them. This CDR3 is CASSSLSGRTGELFF. The CDR3 bases are TGTGCCAGTAGTAGTCTTAGCGGACGCACCGGGGAGCTGTTTTTT.

This sequence joins TRBV28 and TRBJ2-1; TRBD1 aligns across 10 bases. V lost 5 bases to trimming and J lost 4 bases; unmatched junction nucleotides: 14. CDR1 is MDHEN and CDR2 is SYDVKM in the germline V gene. The CDR3 has 18 residues. CDR3 bases: TGTGCCAGCAGTCTCCTCGGGACAGGGGTATTACGGTACAATGAGCAGTTCTTC. This codes for CASSLLGTGVLRYNEQFF.

This clone was picked up one time. As the CDR3 is not closed by the conserved phenylalanine or tryptophan, this likely results from a read error. The DNA is omitted, as the CDR3 cannot be located on it reliably, and the CDR3 follows TCRdb's listing. CDR3 loop: CASSTRTSKARY. The chain couples TRBV25-1 to TRBJ2-3; no check of the table's D call, TRBD2, against the DNA was made. CDR1 is MGHDK and CDR2 is SYGVNS in the germline V gene. Ends included, the CDR3 has 12 residues.

The gene calls are TRBV6-1 and TRBJ1-1; 7 bases are a match to TRBD1. The germline gives CDR1 MNHNS, CDR2 SASEGT. The CDR3 is 14 residues long. Trimming took 5 bases from V and 2 from J; bases not matched to a gene: 5. As DNA, the CDR3 is TGTGCCAGCAGTACCGGGACAGTAAACACTGAAGCTTTCTTT. This sequence encodes CASSTGTVNTEAFF.

V is TRBV5-5 and J is TRBJ1-3; no reliable D call. Germline-derived CDR1 and CDR2 are SGHKS and YYEKEE (reference sequence). V was shortened by 0 bases and J by 8 bases, with 15 bases between the two germline ends. This CDR3 region has 15 residues. The CDR3 is CASSLVVSTWDTIYF. The DNA for the CDR3 is TGTGCCAGCAGCTTGGTAGTTTCGACCTGGGACACCATATATTTT.

This clone was detected once. J is TRBJ2-1 and V is TRBV2; 7 bases fit TRBD2. CDR1 and CDR2 from the germline V gene are SNHLY and FYNNEI. Trimming took 1 base from V and 4 from J; bases not matched to a gene: 4. The CDR3 consists of 15 residues. The CDR3 region is CASSEDRTRYNEQFF. The CDR3 bases are TGTGCCAGCAGTGAAGACAGGACTAGATACAATGAGCAGTTCTTC.

The chain recombines TRBV4-1 with TRBJ2-5; the match to TRBD2 covers 11 bases. The germline V gene has CDR1 MGHRA and CDR2 YSYEKL. Germline trimming cut 7 bases from V and 4 bases from J; bases unmatched to any gene: 5. The CDR3 extends over 14 amino acids. This chain's CDR3 is CASKGLAGPETQYF. The CDR3 bases are TGCGCCAGCAAAGGACTAGCGGGCCCAGAGACCCAGTACTTC.

This chain uses TRBV5-6 with TRBJ1-2; D perhaps matches TRBD1 (5 bases). Germline CDR1 reads SGHDT; CDR2 reads YYEEEE. V lost 0 bases and J 5 bases, leaving 11 bases between the germline ends. This CDR3 is 14 amino acids long. CDR3 loop: CASSLGGTDYGYTF. CDR3 sequence (DNA): TGTGCCAGCAGCTTGGGGGGGACGGATTATGGCTACACCTTC.

J is TRBJ2-4 and V is TRBV5-4, with 10 nucleotides matching TRBD2. Germline CDR1 and CDR2: SGHNT and YYREEE (reference sequence). After removal of 4 bases from V and 5 bases from J, the junction contained 9 bases not matched to a gene. The CDR3 contains 16 residues. In DNA form, the CDR3 reads TGTGCCAGCAGCCAGAGGTTAGCGGGAGGCCAAAACATTCAGTACTTC. Translated, it gives CASSQRLAGGQNIQYF. Supplemented by reference TRBV5-4 and TRBJ2-4, the full variable domain reads ETGVTQSPTHLIKTRGQQVTLRCSSQSGHNTVSWYQQALGQGPQFIFQYYREEENGRGNFPPRFSGLQFPNYSSELNVNALELDDSALYLCASSQRLAGGQNIQYFGAGTRLSVL.

The chain joins TRBV4-1 to TRBJ1-5, with 9 bases matching TRBD1. This CDR3 is 16 amino acids long. Germline trimming cut 0 bases from V and 4 bases from J; bases unmatched to any gene: 4. CDR1 is MGHRA, CDR2 YSYEKL, per germline. The CDR3 sequence is CASSQERGQGNQPQHF. CDR3 nucleotides: TGCGCCAGCAGCCAAGAACGGGGACAGGGAAATCAGCCCCAGCATTTT.

This chain joins TRBV18 and TRBJ1-2; D call uncertain. Trimming took 0 bases from V and 6 from J, leaving 11 bases between them. Germline V CDR1 and CDR2: KGHSH, LQKENI. The CDR3 covers 14 residues. The CDR3: CASSPPVQGNGYTF. CDR3 bases: TGTGCCAGCTCACCACCGGTCCAAGGCAATGGCTACACCTTC. Supplemented by reference TRBV18 and TRBJ1-2, the full variable domain reads NAGVMQNPRHLVRRRGQEARLRCSPMKGHSHVYWYRQLPEEGLKFMVYLQKENIIDESGMPKERFSAEFPKEGPSILRIQQVVRGDSAAYFCASSPPVQGNGYTFGSGTRLTVV.

This chain links TRBV6-1 with TRBJ2-4; TRBD1 might be the D (6 bases). The CDR3 extends over 17 amino acids. CDR1 is MNHNS and CDR2 is SASEGT in the germline V gene. Trimming removed 4 bases at V and 6 bases at J, with 22 bases between. The CDR3 bases are TGTGCCAGCAGTGGACAGACAGGCCCCCTCGGGTTAAACATTCAGTACTTC. It codes for CASSGQTGPLGLNIQYF.

V gene TRBV5-8 combines with J gene TRBJ1-2; no reliable D call. Germline lookup yields CDR1 SGHTS and CDR2 YDEGEE. Trimming took 2 bases from V and 5 from J, leaving 4 bases between them. The CDR3 contains 11 residues. Here the CDR3 reads CASSLGYGYTF. In DNA, the CDR3 is TGTGCCAGCAGCTTAGGGTATGGCTACACCTTC. The full variable domain, in which reference TRBV5-8 and TRBJ1-2 provide the parts outside the CDR3, is EAGVTQSPTHLIKTRGQQATLRCSPISGHTSVYWYQQALGLGLQFLLWYDEGEERNRGNFPPRFSGRQFPNYSSELNVNALELEDSALYLCASSLGYGYTFGSGTRLTVV.

This chain joins TRBV13 and TRBJ2-1; D gene ambiguous. The CDR3 loop spans 14 amino acids. V lost 0 bases, J lost 2 bases, and 5 bases lay in between. Germline loops: CDR1 PRHDT, CDR2 FYEKMQ (reference sequence). CDR3 nucleotide sequence: TGTGCCAGCAGCTTAGGGCAGACCTACAATGAGCAGTTCTTC. Encoded protein: CASSLGQTYNEQFF.

V usage is TRBV5-1 and J usage is TRBJ1-5; D may be TRBD1 (5 bases). With 2 bases removed from V and 2 bases from J, the gap between germline ends came to 5 bases. This CDR3 contains 13 residues. Germline V gene lookup returns CDR1 SGHRS and CDR2 YFSETQ. The CDR3, as DNA: TGCGCCAGCAGCTTACAGGGCAATCAGCCCCAGCATTTT. It translates to CASSLQGNQPQHF. Full variable domain (outside the CDR3, taken from reference TRBV5-1 and TRBJ1-5): KAGVTQTPRYLIKTRGQQVTLSCSPISGHRSVSWYQQTPGQGLQFLFEYFSETQRNKGNFPGRFSGRQFSNSRSEMNVSTLELGDSALYLCASSLQGNQPQHFGDGTRLSIL.